This T cell receptor (beta chain) was recorded in a study of blood T cell repertoires in COVID-19. For the study at large: Both acute and convalescent COVID-19 samples were obtained from the United States, Italy and Spain. From T cells, B-cell-depleted T cells, or PBMCs came the material, which was cDNA or gDNA.

Trimming removed 1 base from V and 5 bases from J, with 9 bases in between. CDR3 length: 14 amino acids. Germline loops: CDR1 SGHNT, CDR2 YENEEA. This clone was picked up one time. Original analysis: For nucleated cells, counts were estimated from reference gene primer amplification. The method was immunoSEQ multiplex PCR; TCRdb's version includes in-frame clones alone and lacks a portion of them. D and trimming come from the DNA, and the V and J calls and clone size come from that table. This table holds 65,000 to 80,000 clones, approximately 91% found once. The sequencing sample was made of peripheral blood. The TCR was taken from a man between 65 and 85 years old with active or convalescent COVID-19. The chain uses TRBV11-3 and TRBJ2-1; D not resolved. Written as DNA, the CDR3 is TGTGCCAGCAGCTTAGGGGCAGTAAACAATGAGCAGTTCTTC. Amino acid sequence: CASSLGAVNNEQFF.